The 14 T cell receptor beta chains below come from one sample, sequenced in a study of shared clonotypes between healthy human individuals. Some clones are missing from TCRdb's copy, which holds only in-frame ones; the method was immunoSEQ multiplex PCR. The table records over a million clones, about 76% of them present only once. The sample was memory CD4+ T cells sorted from blood. Subset noted: CD45RA-negative fraction. These TCRs come from a young man in good health.

With respect to this clone: Other DNA sequences in this sample translate to the same CDR3. This chain links TRBV5-1 with TRBJ2-5, with TRBD1 identical over 12 bases. This CDR3 region has 14 residues. With 4 bases clipped from V and 4 bases from J, the junction kept 2 bases outside the gene matches. Per the germline V gene, CDR1 is SGHRS and CDR2 is YFSETQ. Here the CDR3 reads CASSRDRGRETQYF. The CDR3, as DNA: TGCGCCAGCAGCCGGGACAGGGGGCGAGAGACCCAGTACTTC.

The chain uses TRBV29-1 and TRBJ1-3, with 7 bases aligning to TRBD1. V shed 5 bases and J 2 bases; nucleotides not matched to a gene: 6. Looked up from germline, CDR1 is SQVTM and CDR2 is ANQGSEA. This CDR3 has 14 residues. The CDR3 nucleotides are TGCAGCGTTTCTACAGGGGTGACTGGAAACACCATATATTTT. Protein sequence: CSVSTGVTGNTIYF.

The rearrangement links TRBV10-3 to TRBJ2-7, with TRBD2 identical over 7 bases. The length of the CDR3 is 15 residues. Trimming at V came to 10 bases and at J to 6 bases, leaving 18 bases not matched to a gene. CDR1 is ENHRY and CDR2 is SYGVKD in the germline V gene. CDR3 sequence (DNA): TGTGCCACCAAGATCGACAGCACCTCGGGGGGCGAGCAGTACTTC. It specifies CATKIDSTSGGEQYF.

In DNA form, the CDR3 reads TGTGCCAGCAGCGAAGTAGCGGGAGGAGCGGACATTCAGTACTTC. This gives the protein CASSEVAGGADIQYF. The rearrangement joins TRBV7-2 to TRBJ2-4, with 10 bases lining up with TRBD2. V lost 5 bases to trimming and J lost 8 bases; unmatched junction nucleotides: 9. The CDR3 has 15 residues. In germline, CDR1 is SGHTA, CDR2 FQGNSA.

The V and J genes are TRBV9 and TRBJ1-6, with unresolved D. Deletions cut 4 bases from V and 8 bases from J, with 10 bases between. CDR3 length: 13 residues. Looked up from germline, CDR1 is SGDLS and CDR2 is YYNGEE. The CDR3 DNA reads TGTGCCAGCAGCCCCACGCCTCATTCACCCCTCCACTTT. Translating it yields CASSPTPHSPLHF. The whole variable domain, filled in from reference TRBV9 and TRBJ1-6, reads DSGVTQTPKHLITATGQRVTLRCSPRSGDLSVYWYQQSLDQGLQFLIQYYNGEERAKGNILERFSAQQFPDLHSELNLSSLELGDSALYFCASSPTPHSPLHFGNGTRLTVT.

This chain joins TRBV5-5 and TRBJ1-5, with D possibly TRBD1 on 5 matching bases. With 4 bases removed from V and 7 bases from J, the gap between germline ends came to 24 bases. Germline V lookup: CDR1 SGHKS, CDR2 YYEKEE (reference sequence). The CDR3 spans 17 residues. Written as DNA, the CDR3 is TGTGCCAGCAGCCCTGCTCAGGGTTCGGTGGGATTCCAGCCCCAGCATTTT. This gives the protein CASSPAQGSVGFQPQHF.

This rearrangement joins TRBV7-9 to TRBJ2-3; D call uncertain. Germline loops: CDR1 SEHNR, CDR2 FQNEAQ (reference sequence). This CDR3 region has 13 residues. With 7 bases removed from V and 6 bases from J, the gap between germline ends came to 14 bases. The CDR3 reads CASTYENKDTQYF. For the CDR3, the DNA is TGTGCCAGCACTTATGAAAACAAGGATACGCAGTATTTT.

This clone appeared a few times. This chain links TRBV7-2 with TRBJ2-3; 14 bases map to TRBD2. This CDR3 contains 17 residues. Per the germline V gene, CDR1 is SGHTA and CDR2 is FQGNSA. V lost 4 bases to trimming and J lost 5 bases; unmatched junction nucleotides: 8. The CDR3 reads CASSYQGLAGVGDTQYF. CDR3 coding DNA: TGTGCCAGCAGCTATCAGGGACTAGCGGGAGTTGGAGATACGCAGTATTTT.

The chain has TRBV7-2 and TRBJ2-3; D perhaps matches TRBD2 (6 bases). The germline gives CDR1 SGHTA, CDR2 FQGNSA. V dropped 7 bases and J dropped 1 base, with 15 bases sitting between them. The CDR3 consists of 15 residues. The CDR3 DNA is TGTGCCAGCATCCACGGGGAGGACCGCACAGATACGCAGTATTTT. Translated: CASIHGEDRTDTQYF.

The CDR3 region is CASYRGPTNEKLFF. In nucleotides, the CDR3 is TGTGCCAGCTACAGGGGCCCAACTAATGAAAAACTGTTTTTT. The chain joins TRBV5-4 to TRBJ1-4; TRBD1 matches at 7 bases. The germline CDR1 and CDR2 sequences are SGHNT and YYREEE (reference sequence). V was pared by 7 bases and J by 0 bases, with 3 bases of the junction left unmatched. This CDR3 is built from 14 residues.

The chain uses TRBV6-1 and TRBJ1-5; a possible D gene is TRBD1 (6 bases). The CDR3 runs 11 residues. Trimming took 10 bases from V and 7 from J, leaving 11 bases between them. Germline V gene lookup returns CDR1 MNHNS and CDR2 SASEGT. CDR3 coding DNA: TGTGCCACCCGAGGGGGGCAGCCCCAGCATTTT. It specifies CATRGGQPQHF.

The chain links TRBV4-1 to TRBJ2-5; 14 positions match TRBD2. CDR1 and CDR2 (germline): MGHRA, YSYEKL. J was trimmed by 5 bases and V by 6 bases; bases with no gene match: 5. The CDR3 is 15 amino acids. DNA of the CDR3: TGCGCCAGCAGGCTGGGACTAGCGGGAGACGAGACCCAGTACTTC. Amino acids: CASRLGLAGDETQYF.

The rearrangement uses TRBV10-3 and TRBJ2-3; possible D gene TRBD1, 5 bases. Germline lookup yields CDR1 ENHRY and CDR2 SYGVKD. V was pared by 1 base and J by 2 bases, with 13 bases between. This CDR3 contains 16 residues. The CDR3 spells CAISELSGSYTDTQYF. CDR3 nucleotides: TGTGCCATCAGTGAGTTGTCAGGGTCTTACACAGATACGCAGTATTTT.

The rearrangement links TRBV7-9 to TRBJ1-2, with 8 nucleotides matching TRBD1. CDR1 and CDR2 (germline): SEHNR, FQNEAQ (reference sequence). The J segment lost 2 bases and the V segment lost 1 base, leaving 6 bases of the junction unmatched. The CDR3 totals 16 residues. In DNA, the CDR3 is TGTGCCAGCAGCTTAGGGACAGGGCCAGCGAACTATGGCTACACCTTC. It specifies CASSLGTGPANYGYTF.